This record covers a single T cell receptor beta chain. Its target is not known. The sample originates from a study of STAT5B mutations in CD4+ large granular lymphocyte leukemia. Findings of the study overall: Main leukemic clonotypes were patient-specific, but around 25% appeared at low frequency elsewhere. Patient CD4-sorted repertoires stayed more clonal than healthy ones after leukemic-clone removal. Compared with healthy controls (2/35), patient top clones favored TRBV06 (8/27).

Germline V gene sequence: CDR1 SGDLS, CDR2 YYNGEE. The CDR3 spans 15 residues. The ends lost 3 bases at V and 4 bases at J; junction bases unmatched: 7. Generated by immunoSEQ multiplex PCR, the TCRdb table keeps only in-frame clones and is missing some. The sample shows approximately 20,000 clones, around 85% of them seen only once. Healthy controls were blood donor buffy coats. The specimen was CD4+ T cells from blood buffy coats. V gene TRBV9 combines with J gene TRBJ1-3; 7 bases line up with TRBD1. The sequence was obtained from a human donor in good health. The CDR3 DNA reads as TGTGCCAGCAGCGCCGGACAGGCAAAAGGAAACACCATATATTTT. Protein: CASSAGQAKGNTIYF. The full variable domain, completed using reference TRBV9 and TRBJ1-3, is DSGVTQTPKHLITATGQRVTLRCSPRSGDLSVYWYQQSLDQGLQFLIQYYNGEERAKGNILERFSAQQFPDLHSELNLSSLELGDSALYFCASSAGQAKGNTIYFGEGSWLTVV.